One sample yielded the 20 T cell receptor beta chains listed below, sequenced in a study of cytomegalovirus exposure and HLA in healthy donors. The PCR was carried out with 60 Vbeta primers and 13 Jbeta primers. The assay was immunoSEQ multiplex PCR, and TCRdb's table has in-frame clones only and misses some. Of around 160,000 clones in the sample, 80% were seen once. The sample was PBMCs. The source of these receptors is a young man in good health and CMV-seropositive.

The rearrangement joins TRBV15 to TRBJ2-5; 7 nucleotides align to TRBD2. V shed 0 bases and J 4 bases; nucleotides not matched to a gene: 5. Germline V CDR1 and CDR2: LNHNV, YYDKDF (reference sequence). This CDR3 is 15 amino acids long. As DNA, the CDR3 is TGTGCCACCAGCAGAGACGTGGGGGGGTTAGAGACCCAGTACTTC. Encoded protein: CATSRDVGGLETQYF. The full variable domain, rest sourced from reference TRBV15 and TRBJ2-5, is DAMVIQNPRYQVTQFGKPVTLSCSQTLNHNVMYWYQQKSSQAPKLLFHYYDKDFNNEADTPDNFQSRRPNTSFCFLDIRSPGLGDTAMYLCATSRDVGGLETQYFGPGTRLLVL.

This rearrangement joins TRBV7-8 to TRBJ1-5, with TRBD1 matching over 10 bases. V lost 6 bases to trimming and J lost 15 bases; unmatched junction nucleotides: 17. The CDR3 runs 15 residues. Germline CDR1 reads SGHVS; CDR2 reads FQNEAQ. CDR3 bases: TGTGCCAGCAGTTCAACCCCGGGACAGGGGCCGAAAAGGCATTTT. It translates to CASSSTPGQGPKRHF.

V usage is TRBV5-1 and J usage is TRBJ2-7; D gene uncertain. V lost 0 bases and J 4 bases, leaving 8 bases between the germline ends. The CDR3 covers 13 residues. Per the germline V gene, CDR1 is SGHRS and CDR2 is YFSETQ. This CDR3 is CASSLGHQYEQYF. DNA for the CDR3: TGCGCCAGCAGCTTGGGGCACCAGTACGAGCAGTACTTC.

The chain has TRBV11-2 and TRBJ2-1, with TRBD2 matching 9 bases. V dropped 2 bases and J dropped 1; count of bases not matched to a gene: 0. The CDR3 runs to 15 residues. Per the germline V gene, CDR1 is SGHAT and CDR2 is FQNNGV. CDR3 residues: CASSLLAGSYNEQFF. The CDR3 DNA is TGTGCCAGCAGCTTACTAGCGGGGTCCTACAATGAGCAGTTCTTC.

The chain joins TRBV28 to TRBJ2-7; 7 bases line up with TRBD1. The CDR3 is 15 residues long. The germline gives CDR1 MDHEN, CDR2 SYDVKM. V trimming: 6 bases; J trimming: 2 bases; junction bases outside the gene matches: 10. CDR3 sequence (DNA): TGTGCCAGCAGGCGAAACCGGGACAGAGCCTACGAGCAGTACTTC. Encoded protein: CASRRNRDRAYEQYF.

The chain recombines TRBV18 with TRBJ1-5, with 7 bases fitting TRBD1. The CDR3 loop spans 15 amino acids. Germline V gives CDR1 KGHSH, CDR2 LQKENI. V was pared by 4 bases and J by 4 bases, with 7 bases of the junction left unmatched. CDR3 nucleotide sequence: TGTGCCAGCTCACGACTAGACAGGGATAATCAGCCCCAGCATTTT. It codes for CASSRLDRDNQPQHF. The full variable domain, with the rest looked up from reference TRBV18 and TRBJ1-5, is NAGVMQNPRHLVRRRGQEARLRCSPMKGHSHVYWYRQLPEEGLKFMVYLQKENIIDESGMPKERFSAEFPKEGPSILRIQQVVRGDSAAYFCASSRLDRDNQPQHFGDGTRLSIL.

This clone was found a few times. The rearrangement links TRBV15 to TRBJ2-2; weak D call: TRBD2 (7 bases). Trimming stripped 5 bases from V and 4 bases from J, with 8 bases between. Germline assignment: CDR1 LNHNV and CDR2 YYDKDF (reference sequence). The CDR3 runs 13 residues. CDR3 DNA: TGTGCCACCAGCGGGGGGGCCACCGGGGAGCTGTTTTTT. Its protein is CATSGGATGELFF.

This clone was seen a handful of times. The V and J genes are TRBV5-1 and TRBJ2-1; D perhaps matches TRBD2 (5 bases). This CDR3 has 17 residues. V was trimmed by 0 bases and J by 0 bases, leaving 13 bases between them. Germline values: CDR1 SGHRS, CDR2 YFSETQ. The CDR3 protein is CASSLASRAYSYNEQFF. For the CDR3, the DNA is TGCGCCAGCAGCTTGGCGTCGCGGGCCTACTCCTACAATGAGCAGTTCTTC. Filled out from reference TRBV5-1 and TRBJ2-1, the complete variable domain reads KAGVTQTPRYLIKTRGQQVTLSCSPISGHRSVSWYQQTPGQGLQFLFEYFSETQRNKGNFPGRFSGRQFSNSRSEMNVSTLELGDSALYLCASSLASRAYSYNEQFFGPGTRLTVL.

The V call is TRBV18, the J call TRBJ1-2; 10 nucleotides match TRBD1. Germline V CDR1 and CDR2: KGHSH, LQKENI. V lost 4 bases, J lost 6 bases, and 20 bases stayed unmatched. The CDR3 is 19 amino acids. Written as DNA, the CDR3 is TGTGCCAGCTCACTTACACCCCAACTTATGACTGGGACAGGGGATGGCTACACCTTC. It translates to CASSLTPQLMTGTGDGYTF.

This clone appeared once. The chain has TRBV6-6 and TRBJ2-7; D possibly corresponds to TRBD1 (6 bases). Germline V CDR1 and CDR2: MNHNY, SVGAGI (reference sequence). The CDR3 runs to 16 residues. The V gene lost 6 bases and the J gene lost 3 bases, with 21 bases spanning the gap. The CDR3, as DNA: TGTGCCAGCAGACAGTCGGTCGAGACAGGAAACTACGAGCAGTACTTC. Its protein product is CASRQSVETGNYEQYF.

The chain uses TRBV10-2 and TRBJ2-7; 14 positions match TRBD2. The CDR3 covers 21 residues. CDR1 is WSHSY and CDR2 is SAAADI in the germline V gene. The J segment lost 0 bases and the V segment lost 6 bases, leaving 19 bases of the junction unmatched. This CDR3 is CASRSGLAGEVPPTFSYEQYF. CDR3 DNA: TGCGCCAGCAGATCGGGACTAGCGGGAGAGGTGCCGCCAACTTTCTCCTACGAGCAGTACTTC.

In nucleotides, the CDR3 is TGCGCCAGCAGCCCCGGACAGGGATGTACTGAAGCTTTCTTT. This gives the protein CASSPGQGCTEAFF. This chain connects TRBV5-1 to TRBJ1-1, with 8 bases aligning to TRBD1. The J segment lost 5 bases and the V segment lost 4 bases, leaving 7 bases of the junction unmatched. The germline V gene encodes CDR1 SGHRS and CDR2 YFSETQ. The CDR3 spans 14 residues.

The gene calls are TRBV14 and TRBJ2-7, with TRBD1 matching over 9 bases. CDR3 size: 15 residues. Germline V gene data show CDR1 as SGHDN and CDR2 as FVKESK. V lost 5 bases and J lost 6; bases outside the gene matches: 11. DNA for the CDR3: TGTGCCAGCAGCTTACGAGACAGGGGGTGGTTCGAGCAGTACTTC. As protein: CASSLRDRGWFEQYF.

The V call is TRBV11-2, the J call TRBJ2-1, with 7 nucleotides matching TRBD2. In germline, CDR1 is SGHAT, CDR2 FQNNGV. With 3 bases clipped from V and 6 bases from J, the junction kept 8 bases outside the gene matches. This CDR3 region has 15 residues. The CDR3 bases are TGTGCCAGCAGCTTCCAGGAAACGGGAGGCAATGAGCAGTTCTTC. Translating gives CASSFQETGGNEQFF.

This sequence joins TRBV18 and TRBJ2-3; unclear D gene. CDR1 is KGHSH, CDR2 LQKENI, per germline. This CDR3 is built from 13 residues. Trimming cost V 0 bases and J 2 bases, with 3 bases left between them. CDR3 DNA sequence: TGTGCCAGCTCACCACCAGCCACAGATACGCAGTATTTT. Its translation is CASSPPATDTQYF.

This clone was observed once. The gene calls are TRBV10-1 and TRBJ1-4; D is undetermined. Germline V gene data show CDR1 as WNHNN and CDR2 as SYGVQD (reference sequence). The CDR3 covers 14 residues. V was trimmed by 3 bases and J by 10 bases, leaving 15 bases between them. CDR3 sequence reads: CASSESGSDGKLFF. The CDR3 DNA reads TGCGCCAGCAGTGAATCCGGGAGCGACGGAAAACTGTTTTTT.

This rearrangement joins TRBV5-1 to TRBJ2-7; TRBD1 might be the D (6 bases). From germline, CDR1 is SGHRS and CDR2 YFSETQ. The CDR3 contains 14 residues. V was pared by 3 bases and J by 7 bases, with 17 bases between. The CDR3 DNA reads as TGCGCCAGCAGCTGGGGACCAGGGGCCCGGGAGCAGTACTTC. Amino acids: CASSWGPGAREQYF.

This clone has only one observation. CDR3 sequence reads: CASIEYSTEAFF. The CDR3 DNA follows: TGTGCCAGCATTGAGTATTCCACTGAAGCTTTCTTT. The chain is built from TRBV2 and TRBJ1-1; D gene ambiguous. V was cut by 7 bases and J by 4 bases, with 10 bases left in between. The CDR3 has 12 residues. The germline V gene has CDR1 SNHLY and CDR2 FYNNEI.

The rearrangement uses TRBV5-1 and TRBJ2-7, with a possible D match to TRBD1 (6 bases). V was shortened by 0 bases and J by 2 bases, with 12 bases between the two germline ends. The CDR3 is 15 residues long. CDR1 SGHRS and CDR2 YFSETQ come from the germline V gene. Written as DNA, the CDR3 is TGCGCCAGCAGCTTGGATGGACAGACCACCTACGAGCAGTACTTC. Protein: CASSLDGQTTYEQYF. Full variable domain (missing parts from reference TRBV5-1 and TRBJ2-7): KAGVTQTPRYLIKTRGQQVTLSCSPISGHRSVSWYQQTPGQGLQFLFEYFSETQRNKGNFPGRFSGRQFSNSRSEMNVSTLELGDSALYLCASSLDGQTTYEQYFGPGTRLTVT.

This clone was observed a few times. The rearrangement links TRBV6-6 to TRBJ2-4; 7 positions match TRBD1. V gave up 0 bases and J gave up 9 bases; unmatched junction bases: 5. Germline V CDR1 and CDR2: MNHNY, SVGAGI (reference sequence). This CDR3 is built from 14 residues. The CDR3 here is CASSYSPTGSIQYF. The CDR3 bases are TGTGCCAGCAGTTACTCCCCGACAGGGTCCATTCAGTACTTC.